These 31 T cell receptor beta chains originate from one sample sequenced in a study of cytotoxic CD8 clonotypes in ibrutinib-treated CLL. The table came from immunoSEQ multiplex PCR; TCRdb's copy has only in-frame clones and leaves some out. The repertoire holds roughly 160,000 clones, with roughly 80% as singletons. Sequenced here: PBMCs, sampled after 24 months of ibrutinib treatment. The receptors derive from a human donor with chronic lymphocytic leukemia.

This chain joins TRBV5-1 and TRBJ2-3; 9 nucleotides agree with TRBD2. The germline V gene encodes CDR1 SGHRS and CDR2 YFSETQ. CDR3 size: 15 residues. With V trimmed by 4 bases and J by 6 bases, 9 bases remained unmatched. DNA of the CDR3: TGCGCCAGCAGCATAGGAGCGGGAGGAAGGGATACGCAGTATTTT. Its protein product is CASSIGAGGRDTQYF. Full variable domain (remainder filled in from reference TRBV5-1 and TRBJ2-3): KAGVTQTPRYLIKTRGQQVTLSCSPISGHRSVSWYQQTPGQGLQFLFEYFSETQRNKGNFPGRFSGRQFSNSRSEMNVSTLELGDSALYLCASSIGAGGRDTQYFGPGTRLTVL.

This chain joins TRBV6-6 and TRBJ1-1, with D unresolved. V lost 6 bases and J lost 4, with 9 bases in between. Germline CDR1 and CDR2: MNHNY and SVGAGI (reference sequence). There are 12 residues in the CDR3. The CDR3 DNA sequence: TGTGCCAGCAGCCCGAAGGTCACTGAAGCTTTCTTT. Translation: CASSPKVTEAFF.

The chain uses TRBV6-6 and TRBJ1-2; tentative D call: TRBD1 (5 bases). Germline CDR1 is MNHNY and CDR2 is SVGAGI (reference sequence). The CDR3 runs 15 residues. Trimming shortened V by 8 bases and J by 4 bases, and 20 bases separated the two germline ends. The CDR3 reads CASCFNAGTLYGYTF. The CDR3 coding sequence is TGTGCCAGCTGTTTCAACGCCGGGACCCTCTATGGCTACACCTTC.

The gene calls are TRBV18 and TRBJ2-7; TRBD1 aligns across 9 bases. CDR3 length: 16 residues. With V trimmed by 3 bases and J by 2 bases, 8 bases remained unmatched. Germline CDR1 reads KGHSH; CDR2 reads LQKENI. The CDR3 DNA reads TGTGCCAGCTCACCGAGGGGACAGGGCTCCACCTACGAGCAGTACTTC. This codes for CASSPRGQGSTYEQYF.

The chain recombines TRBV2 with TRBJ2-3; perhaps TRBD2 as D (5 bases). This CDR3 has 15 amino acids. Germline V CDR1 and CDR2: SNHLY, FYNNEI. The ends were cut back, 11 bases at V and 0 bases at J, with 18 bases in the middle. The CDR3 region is CAARGHGKSTDTQYF. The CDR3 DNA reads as TGTGCCGCTCGAGGCCACGGGAAGAGCACAGATACGCAGTATTTT.

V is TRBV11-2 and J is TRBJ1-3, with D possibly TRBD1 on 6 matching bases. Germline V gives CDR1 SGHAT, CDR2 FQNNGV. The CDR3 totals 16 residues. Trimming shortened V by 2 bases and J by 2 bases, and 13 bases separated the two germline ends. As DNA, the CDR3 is TGTGCCAGCAGCTTAAGAGGGACAAACACTGGAAACACCATATATTTT. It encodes CASSLRGTNTGNTIYF.

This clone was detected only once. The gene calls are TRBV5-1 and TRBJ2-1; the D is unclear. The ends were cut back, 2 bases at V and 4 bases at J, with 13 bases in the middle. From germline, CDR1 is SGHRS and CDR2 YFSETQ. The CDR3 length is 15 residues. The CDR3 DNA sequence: TGCGCCAGCAGCTTTGGACCCGGTTTGTACAATGAGCAGTTCTTC. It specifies CASSFGPGLYNEQFF.

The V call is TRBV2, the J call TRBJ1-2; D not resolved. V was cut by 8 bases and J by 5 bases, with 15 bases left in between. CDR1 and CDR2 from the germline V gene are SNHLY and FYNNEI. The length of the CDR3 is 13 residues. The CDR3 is CASVGNVRYGYTF. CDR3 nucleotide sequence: TGTGCCAGCGTGGGGAACGTTAGGTATGGCTACACCTTC. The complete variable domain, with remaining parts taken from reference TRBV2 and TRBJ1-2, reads EPEVTQTPSHQVTQMGQEVILRCVPISNHLYFYWYRQILGQKVEFLVSFYNNEISEKSEIFDDQFSVERPDGSNFTLKIRSTKLEDSAMYFCASVGNVRYGYTFGSGTRLTVV.

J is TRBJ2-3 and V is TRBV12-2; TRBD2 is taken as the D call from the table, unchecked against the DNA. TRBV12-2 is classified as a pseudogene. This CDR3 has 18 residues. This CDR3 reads CASRAGRTSGRAGDTQYF. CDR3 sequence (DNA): TGTGCAAGTCGCGCCGGAAGGACTAGCGGGAGGGCCGGAGATACGCAGTATTTT.

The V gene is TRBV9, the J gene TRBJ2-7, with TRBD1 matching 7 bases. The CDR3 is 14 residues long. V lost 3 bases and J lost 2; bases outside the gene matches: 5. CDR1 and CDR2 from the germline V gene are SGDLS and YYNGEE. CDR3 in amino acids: CASSAQQGTYEQYF. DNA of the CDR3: TGTGCCAGCAGCGCGCAACAGGGGACCTACGAGCAGTACTTC.

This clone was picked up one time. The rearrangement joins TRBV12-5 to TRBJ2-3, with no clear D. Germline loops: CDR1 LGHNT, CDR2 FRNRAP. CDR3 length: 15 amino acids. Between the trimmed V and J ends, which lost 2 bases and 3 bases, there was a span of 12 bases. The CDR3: CASGLPAQWTDTQYF. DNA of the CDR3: TGTGCTAGTGGTTTGCCCGCACAGTGGACAGATACGCAGTATTTT.

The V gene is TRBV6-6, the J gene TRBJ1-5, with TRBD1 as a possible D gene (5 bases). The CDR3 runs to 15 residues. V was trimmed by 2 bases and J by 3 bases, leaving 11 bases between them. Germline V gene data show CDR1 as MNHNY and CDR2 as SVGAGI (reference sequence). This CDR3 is CASSYPDSSNQPQHF. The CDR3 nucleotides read TGTGCCAGCAGTTACCCCGACAGTTCCAATCAGCCCCAGCATTTT.

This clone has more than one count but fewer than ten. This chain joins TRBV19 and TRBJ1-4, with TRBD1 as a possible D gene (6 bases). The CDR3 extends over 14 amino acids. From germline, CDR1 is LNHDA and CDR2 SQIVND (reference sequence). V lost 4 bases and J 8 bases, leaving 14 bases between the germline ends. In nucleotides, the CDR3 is TGTGCCAGTAGTAGATGGCAGGGGATCGAAAAACTGTTTTTT. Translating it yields CASSRWQGIEKLFF.

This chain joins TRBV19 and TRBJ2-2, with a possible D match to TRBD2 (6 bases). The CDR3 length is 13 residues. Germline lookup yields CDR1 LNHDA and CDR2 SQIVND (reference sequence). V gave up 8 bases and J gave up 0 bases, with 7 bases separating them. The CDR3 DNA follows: TGTGCCAGTTGGGGGGCGAACACCGGGGAGCTGTTTTTT. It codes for CASWGANTGELFF.

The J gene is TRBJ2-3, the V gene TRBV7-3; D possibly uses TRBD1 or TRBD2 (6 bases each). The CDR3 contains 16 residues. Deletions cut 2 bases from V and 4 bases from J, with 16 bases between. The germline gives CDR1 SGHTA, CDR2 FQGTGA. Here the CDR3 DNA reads TGTGCCAGCAGCTTAGACGGGAGAGGGGGTGCAGATACGCAGTATTTT. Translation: CASSLDGRGGADTQYF. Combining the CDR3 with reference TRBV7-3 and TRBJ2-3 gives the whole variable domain GAGVSQTPSNKVTEKGKYVELRCDPISGHTALYWYRQSLGQGPEFLIYFQGTGAADDSGLPNDRFFAVRPEGSVSTLKIQRTERGDSAVYLCASSLDGRGGADTQYFGPGTRLTVL.

CDR3 DNA sequence: TGTGCCAGCAGCATGACCGGGACAGGGTCCACTGAAGCTTTCTTT. This sequence encodes CASSMTGTGSTEAFF. This chain connects TRBV7-3 to TRBJ1-1; 9 nucleotides match TRBD1. Germline V lookup: CDR1 SGHTA, CDR2 FQGTGA. V lost 5 bases to trimming and J lost 4 bases; unmatched junction nucleotides: 8. The CDR3 has 15 residues.

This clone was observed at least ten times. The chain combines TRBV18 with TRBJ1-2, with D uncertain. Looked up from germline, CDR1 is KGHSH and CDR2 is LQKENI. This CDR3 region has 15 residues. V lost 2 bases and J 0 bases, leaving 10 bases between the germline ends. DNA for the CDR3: TGTGCCAGCTCACCAGACGGATTCCCTAACTATGGCTACACCTTC. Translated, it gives CASSPDGFPNYGYTF.

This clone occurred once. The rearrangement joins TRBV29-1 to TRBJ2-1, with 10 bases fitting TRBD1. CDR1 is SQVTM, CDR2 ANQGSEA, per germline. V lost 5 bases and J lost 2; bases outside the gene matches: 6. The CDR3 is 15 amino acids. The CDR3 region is CSVIGTGDPYNEQFF. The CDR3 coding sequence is TGCAGCGTTATAGGGACAGGGGACCCCTACAATGAGCAGTTCTTC.

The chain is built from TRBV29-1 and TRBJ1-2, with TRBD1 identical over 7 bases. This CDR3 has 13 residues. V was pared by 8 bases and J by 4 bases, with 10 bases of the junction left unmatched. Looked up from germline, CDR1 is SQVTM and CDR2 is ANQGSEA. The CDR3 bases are TGCAGCTCCGAGACAGGGTCGGGCTATGGCTACACCTTC. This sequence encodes CSSETGSGYGYTF.

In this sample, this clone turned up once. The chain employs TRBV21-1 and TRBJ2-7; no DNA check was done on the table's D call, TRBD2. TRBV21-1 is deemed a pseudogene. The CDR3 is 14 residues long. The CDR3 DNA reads TGTGCCAGCACCGCAACCCCGGGCTCCTACGAGCAGTACTTC. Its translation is CASTATPGSYEQYF.

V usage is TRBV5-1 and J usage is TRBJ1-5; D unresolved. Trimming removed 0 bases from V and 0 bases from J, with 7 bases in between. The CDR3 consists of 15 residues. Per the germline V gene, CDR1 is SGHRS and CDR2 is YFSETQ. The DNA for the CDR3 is TGCGCCAGCAGCTTGGCGGGCTATAGCAATCAGCCCCAGCATTTT. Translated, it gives CASSLAGYSNQPQHF.

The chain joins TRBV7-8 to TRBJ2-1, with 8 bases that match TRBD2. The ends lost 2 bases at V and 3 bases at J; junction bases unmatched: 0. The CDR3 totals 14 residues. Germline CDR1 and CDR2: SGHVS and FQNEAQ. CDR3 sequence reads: CASSLLAGYNEQFF. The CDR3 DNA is TGTGCCAGCAGCTTACTAGCGGGCTACAATGAGCAGTTCTTC.

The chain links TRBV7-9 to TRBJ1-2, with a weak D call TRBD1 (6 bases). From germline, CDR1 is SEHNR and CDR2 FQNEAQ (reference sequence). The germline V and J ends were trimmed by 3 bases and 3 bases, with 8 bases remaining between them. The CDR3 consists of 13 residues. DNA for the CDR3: TGTGCCAGCAGCTTGGGGGCACACTATGGCTACACCTTC. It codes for CASSLGAHYGYTF.

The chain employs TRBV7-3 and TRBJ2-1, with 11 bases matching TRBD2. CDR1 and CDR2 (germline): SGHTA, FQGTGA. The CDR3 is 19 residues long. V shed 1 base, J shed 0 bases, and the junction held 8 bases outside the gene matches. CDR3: CASSLKGASGRSSYNEQFF. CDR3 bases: TGTGCCAGCAGCTTAAAAGGGGCTAGCGGGAGGAGCTCCTACAATGAGCAGTTCTTC. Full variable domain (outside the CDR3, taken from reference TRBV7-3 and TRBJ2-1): GAGVSQTPSNKVTEKGKYVELRCDPISGHTALYWYRQSLGQGPEFLIYFQGTGAADDSGLPNDRFFAVRPEGSVSTLKIQRTERGDSAVYLCASSLKGASGRSSYNEQFFGPGTRLTVL.

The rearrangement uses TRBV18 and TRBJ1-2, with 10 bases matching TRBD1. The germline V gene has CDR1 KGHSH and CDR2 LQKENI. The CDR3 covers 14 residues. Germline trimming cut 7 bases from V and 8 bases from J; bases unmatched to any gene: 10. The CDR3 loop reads CASLGQGLGGGYTF. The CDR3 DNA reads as TGTGCCAGCTTGGGACAGGGGCTAGGAGGCGGCTACACCTTC.

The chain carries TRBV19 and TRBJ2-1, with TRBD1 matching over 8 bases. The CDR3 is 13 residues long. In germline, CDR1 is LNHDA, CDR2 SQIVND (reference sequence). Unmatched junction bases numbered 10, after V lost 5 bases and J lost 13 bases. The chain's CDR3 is CASSVGQGVLQFF. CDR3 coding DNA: TGTGCCAGTAGTGTAGGACAGGGTGTTCTCCAGTTCTTC.

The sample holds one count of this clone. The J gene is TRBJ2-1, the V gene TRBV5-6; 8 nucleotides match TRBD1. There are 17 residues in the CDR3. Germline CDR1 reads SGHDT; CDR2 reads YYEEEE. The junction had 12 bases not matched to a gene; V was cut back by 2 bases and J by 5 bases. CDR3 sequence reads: CASSFRVRGLRDNEQFF. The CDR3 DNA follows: TGTGCCAGCAGCTTCCGGGTCAGGGGGCTTAGGGACAATGAGCAGTTCTTC.

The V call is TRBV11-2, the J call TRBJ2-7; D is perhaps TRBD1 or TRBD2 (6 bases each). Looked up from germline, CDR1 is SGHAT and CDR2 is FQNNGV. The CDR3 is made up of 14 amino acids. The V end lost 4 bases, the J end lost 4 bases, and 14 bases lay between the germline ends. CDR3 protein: CASSSGQGTYEQYF. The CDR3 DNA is TGTGCCAGCAGCTCAGGCCAGGGGACTTACGAGCAGTACTTC.

In DNA form, the CDR3 reads TGTGCCAGCAGTTCGACGGACGGTAGCAATCAGCCCCAGCATTTT. The encoded protein is CASSSTDGSNQPQHF. This sequence joins TRBV6-6 and TRBJ1-5; no clear D gene. This CDR3 has 15 residues. The V end was cut by 4 bases, the J end by 0 bases, with 10 bases between. From germline, CDR1 is MNHNY and CDR2 SVGAGI (reference sequence).

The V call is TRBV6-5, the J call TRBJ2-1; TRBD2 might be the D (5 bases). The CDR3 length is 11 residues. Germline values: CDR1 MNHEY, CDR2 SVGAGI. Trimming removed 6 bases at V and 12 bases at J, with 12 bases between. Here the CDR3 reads CASRREGGQFF. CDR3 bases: TGTGCCAGCAGGAGGGAAGGAGGGCAGTTCTTC.

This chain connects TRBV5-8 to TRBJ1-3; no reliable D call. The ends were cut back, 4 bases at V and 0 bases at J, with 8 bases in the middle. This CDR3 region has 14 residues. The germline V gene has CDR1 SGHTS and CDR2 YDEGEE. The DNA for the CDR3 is TGTGCCAGCAGCCGAAAGGGCTCTGGAAACACCATATATTTT. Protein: CASSRKGSGNTIYF.